The rows below give T cell receptor beta chains drawn from one sample of a study of blood T cell repertoires in COVID-19. The table came from immunoSEQ multiplex PCR; TCRdb's copy has only in-frame clones and leaves some out. Counted here are 390,000 or so clones, around 92% occurring once; the ten biggest clones make up under 4%. The sample was peripheral blood. Every receptor here comes from a woman in her twenties or thirties with COVID-19, enrolled during active disease. The CDR3 runs from the conserved cysteine through the conserved F or W. The order of the fields is clone size, V gene, D gene, J gene, CDR3 DNA, CDR3 protein. The D gene is left open where the match is weak. Clone sizes are given selectively: once, few, many, or a class where the clone is expanded.

abundance: -
v_gene: TRBV10-2
d_gene: -
j_gene: TRBJ1-5
CDR3nt: TGCGCCAGCAGTGAGAGGCCCGGACACCGACGTGAGGAGCCCCAGCATTTT
CDR3aa: CASSERPGHRREEPQHF

abundance: -
v_gene: TRBV9
d_gene: TRBD2
j_gene: TRBJ2-1
CDR3nt: TGTGCCAGCAGCGTAGTCGGGACTAGCGGGAGGGATGAGCAGTTCTTC
CDR3aa: CASSVVGTSGRDEQFF

abundance: -
v_gene: TRBV6-2/TRBV6-3
d_gene: -
j_gene: TRBJ1-5
CDR3nt: TGTGCCAGCAGTTACCCTCACAGGGAGCCCCAGCATTTT
CDR3aa: CASSYPHREPQHF

abundance: -
v_gene: TRBV7-2
d_gene: -
j_gene: TRBJ2-3
CDR3nt: TGTGCCAGCAGCTTTAATCGGGAAGATACGCAGTATTTT
CDR3aa: CASSFNREDTQYF

abundance: -
v_gene: TRBV5-4
d_gene: TRBD2
j_gene: TRBJ2-3
CDR3nt: TGTGCCAGCAGCGGGACTAGCGGGGGCAATCGGTACACAGATACGCAGTATTTT
CDR3aa: CASSGTSGGNRYTDTQYF

abundance: -
v_gene: TRBV19
d_gene: TRBD1
j_gene: TRBJ1-1
CDR3nt: TGTGCCAGTAGTATAGTGGGGACAGGGGCTGAAGCTTTCTTT
CDR3aa: CASSIVGTGAEAFF

abundance: few
v_gene: TRBV7-2
d_gene: -
j_gene: TRBJ1-2
CDR3nt: TGTGCCAGCAGCTCACAGGGATTTTCTAACTATGGCTACACCTTC
CDR3aa: CASSSQGFSNYGYTF

abundance: -
v_gene: TRBV11-2
d_gene: TRBD2
j_gene: TRBJ2-3
CDR3nt: TGTGCCAGCAGCTTTGGCCTGCGTCTAGCGGGGGGCACAGATACGCAGTATTTT
CDR3aa: CASSFGLRLAGGTDTQYF

abundance: -
v_gene: TRBV2
d_gene: TRBD1
j_gene: TRBJ1-2
CDR3nt: TGTGCCAGCAGTGTTACAGGGGAGGATGGCTACACCTTC
CDR3aa: CASSVTGEDGYTF

abundance: -
v_gene: TRBV6-6
d_gene: -
j_gene: TRBJ1-2
CDR3nt: TGTGCCAGCAGTAGACAGAACTATGGCTACACCTTC
CDR3aa: CASSRQNYGYTF

abundance: once
v_gene: TRBV12-5
d_gene: TRBD1
j_gene: TRBJ2-3
CDR3nt: TGTGCTAGTGGTTTGGTGGACAGGGGGCAGACAGATACGCAGTATTTT
CDR3aa: CASGLVDRGQTDTQYF

abundance: -
v_gene: TRBV28
d_gene: -
j_gene: TRBJ1-1
CDR3nt: TGTGCCAGCAGTTCGGCGGGGACGGGGAACACTGAAGCTTTCTTT
CDR3aa: CASSSAGTGNTEAFF

abundance: -
v_gene: TRBV19
d_gene: TRBD1
j_gene: TRBJ1-2
CDR3nt: TGTGCCAGTAGGGGGGGACAGGAACATGGCTACACCTTC
CDR3aa: CASRGGQEHGYTF

abundance: -
v_gene: TRBV29-1
d_gene: -
j_gene: TRBJ1-2
CDR3nt: TGCAGCGTTATGAAGGCCGGGGGACCTAACTATGGCTACACCTTC
CDR3aa: CSVMKAGGPNYGYTF

abundance: -
v_gene: TRBV3-1/TRBV3-2
d_gene: TRBD2
j_gene: TRBJ2-3
CDR3nt: TGTGCCAGCAGCCAAGTGGCGGGGGGGAGCACAGATACGCAGTATTTT
CDR3aa: CASSQVAGGSTDTQYF

abundance: -
v_gene: TRBV13
d_gene: TRBD2
j_gene: TRBJ2-3
CDR3nt: TGTGCCAGCAGACCCAGGGGACTAGCGGGACCAGTGGCAGATACGCAGTATTTT
CDR3aa: CASRPRGLAGPVADTQYF

abundance: -
v_gene: TRBV10-3
d_gene: -
j_gene: TRBJ1-1
CDR3nt: TGTGCCATCACGCGGCAGCCGAACACTGAAGCTTTCTTT
CDR3aa: CAITRQPNTEAFF

abundance: once
v_gene: TRBV28
d_gene: -
j_gene: TRBJ1-1
CDR3nt: TGTGCCAGCAGTTCCCCCATGAGGGGAGGGCTGGGCACTGAAGCTTTCTTT
CDR3aa: CASSSPMRGGLGTEAFF

abundance: many
v_gene: TRBV6-6
d_gene: -
j_gene: TRBJ2-3
CDR3nt: TGTGCCAGCAGTTACTCCCTACTAGATACGCAGTATTTT
CDR3aa: CASSYSLLDTQYF

abundance: -
v_gene: TRBV5-1
d_gene: -
j_gene: TRBJ1-2
CDR3nt: TGCGCCAGCAGCGCTACGACTGGGAACTATGGCTACACCTTC
CDR3aa: CASSATTGNYGYTF

abundance: -
v_gene: TRBV6-2/TRBV6-3
d_gene: TRBD1
j_gene: TRBJ1-1
CDR3nt: TGTGCCAGCAGTCACCATTCGACAGGGCAGACTGAAGCTTTCTTT
CDR3aa: CASSHHSTGQTEAFF

abundance: once
v_gene: TRBV27
d_gene: TRBD2
j_gene: TRBJ2-3
CDR3nt: TGTGCCAGCAGAGTCAATCTACTAGCGGGGTCCCGCTTT
CDR3aa: CASRVNLLAGSRF

abundance: once
v_gene: TRBV6-6
d_gene: -
j_gene: TRBJ2-5
CDR3nt: TGTGCCAGCAGTTACGCGGGGGCGAGGGAGACCCAGTACTTC
CDR3aa: CASSYAGARETQYF

abundance: -
v_gene: TRBV6-2/TRBV6-3
d_gene: TRBD1
j_gene: TRBJ1-1
CDR3nt: TGTGCCAGCAGTTACCCCATCGGACAGGGACTGAACACTGAAGCTTTCTTT
CDR3aa: CASSYPIGQGLNTEAFF

abundance: -
v_gene: TRBV2
d_gene: TRBD1
j_gene: TRBJ1-4
CDR3nt: TGTGCCAGCACGACAGGGGTCGGGGTCCAGGAAAAACTGTTTTTT
CDR3aa: CASTTGVGVQEKLFF